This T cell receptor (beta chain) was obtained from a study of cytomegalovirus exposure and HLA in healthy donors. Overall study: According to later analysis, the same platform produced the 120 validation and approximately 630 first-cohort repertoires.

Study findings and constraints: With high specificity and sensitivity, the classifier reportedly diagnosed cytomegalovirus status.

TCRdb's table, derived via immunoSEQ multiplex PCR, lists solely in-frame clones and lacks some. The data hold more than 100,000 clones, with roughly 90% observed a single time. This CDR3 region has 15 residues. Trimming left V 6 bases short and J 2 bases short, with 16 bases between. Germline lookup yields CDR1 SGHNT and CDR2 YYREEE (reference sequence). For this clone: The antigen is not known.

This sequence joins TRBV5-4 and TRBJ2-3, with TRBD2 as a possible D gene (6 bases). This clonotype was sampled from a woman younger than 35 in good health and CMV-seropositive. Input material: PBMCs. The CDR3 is CASTPSSADTDTQYF. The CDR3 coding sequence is TGTGCCAGCACCCCGTCTAGCGCAGACACAGATACGCAGTATTTT.